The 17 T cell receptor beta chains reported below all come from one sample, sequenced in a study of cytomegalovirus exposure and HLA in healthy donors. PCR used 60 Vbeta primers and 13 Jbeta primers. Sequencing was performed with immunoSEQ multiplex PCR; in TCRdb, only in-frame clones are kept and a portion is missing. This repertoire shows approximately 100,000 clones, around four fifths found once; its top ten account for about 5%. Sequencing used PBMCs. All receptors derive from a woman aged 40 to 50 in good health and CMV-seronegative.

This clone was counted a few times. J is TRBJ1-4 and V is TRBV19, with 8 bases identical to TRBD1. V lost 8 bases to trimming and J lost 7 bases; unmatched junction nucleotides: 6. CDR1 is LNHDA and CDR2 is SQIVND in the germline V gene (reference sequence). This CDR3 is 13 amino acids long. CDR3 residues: CASRTGWSEKLFF. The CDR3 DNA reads TGTGCCAGTCGGACAGGGTGGTCTGAAAAACTGTTTTTT.

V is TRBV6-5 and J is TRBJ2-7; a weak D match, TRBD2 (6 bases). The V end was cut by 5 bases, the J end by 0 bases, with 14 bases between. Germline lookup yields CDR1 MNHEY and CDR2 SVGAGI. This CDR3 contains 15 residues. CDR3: CASSGGLADSYEQYF. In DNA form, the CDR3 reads TGTGCCAGCAGTGGGGGATTAGCGGACTCCTACGAGCAGTACTTC.

The CDR3 is CASSQTAGDTYEQYF. CDR3 bases: TGCGCCAGCAGCCAGACGGCGGGGGACACCTACGAGCAGTACTTC. V gene TRBV4-1 combines with J gene TRBJ2-7; possible D gene TRBD2, 7 bases. Per germline, CDR1 MGHRA and CDR2 YSYEKL. With 3 bases removed from V and 2 bases from J, the gap between germline ends came to 14 bases. The CDR3 runs 15 residues.

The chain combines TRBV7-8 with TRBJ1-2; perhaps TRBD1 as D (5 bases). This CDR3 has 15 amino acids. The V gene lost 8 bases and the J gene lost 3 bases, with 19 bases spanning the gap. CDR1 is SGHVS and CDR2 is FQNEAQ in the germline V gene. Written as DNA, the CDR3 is TGTGCCAGCTCCAGGGCCCCCCAGGTCTACTATGGCTACACCTTC. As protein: CASSRAPQVYYGYTF. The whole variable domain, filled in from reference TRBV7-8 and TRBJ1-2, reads GAGVSQSPRYKVAKRGQDVALRCDPISGHVSLFWYQQALGQGPEFLTYFQNEAQLDKSGLPSDRFFAERPEGSVSTLKIQRTQQEDSAVYLCASSRAPQVYYGYTFGSGTRLTVV.

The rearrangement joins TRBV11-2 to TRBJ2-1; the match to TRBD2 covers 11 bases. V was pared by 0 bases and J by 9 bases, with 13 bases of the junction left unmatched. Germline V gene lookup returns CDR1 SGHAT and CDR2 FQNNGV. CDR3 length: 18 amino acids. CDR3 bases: TGTGCCAGCAGCTTAGATCTGGAGGTTAGCGGGGGGGGGCGTGAGCAGTTCTTC. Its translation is CASSLDLEVSGGGREQFF.

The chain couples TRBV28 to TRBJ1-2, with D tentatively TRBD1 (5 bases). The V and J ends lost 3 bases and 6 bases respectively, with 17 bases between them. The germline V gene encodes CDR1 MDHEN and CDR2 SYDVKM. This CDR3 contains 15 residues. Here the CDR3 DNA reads TGTGCCAGCAGTTTCTCCAGATCGGGAGGGGATGGCTACACCTTC. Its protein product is CASSFSRSGGDGYTF.

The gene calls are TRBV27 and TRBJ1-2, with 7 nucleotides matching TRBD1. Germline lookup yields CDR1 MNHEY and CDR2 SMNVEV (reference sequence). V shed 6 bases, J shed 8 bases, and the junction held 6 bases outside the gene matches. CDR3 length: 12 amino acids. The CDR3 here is CASRETGYGYTF. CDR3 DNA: TGTGCCAGCAGAGAGACAGGGTACGGCTACACCTTC.

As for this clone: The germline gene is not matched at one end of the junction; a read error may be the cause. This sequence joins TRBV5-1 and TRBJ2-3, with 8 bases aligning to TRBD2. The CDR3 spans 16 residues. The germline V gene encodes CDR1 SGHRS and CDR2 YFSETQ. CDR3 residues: CASSLAGSRGGDTRYF. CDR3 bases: TGCGCCAGCAGCTTGGCCGGATCTCGGGGGGGAGATACGCGGTATTTT.

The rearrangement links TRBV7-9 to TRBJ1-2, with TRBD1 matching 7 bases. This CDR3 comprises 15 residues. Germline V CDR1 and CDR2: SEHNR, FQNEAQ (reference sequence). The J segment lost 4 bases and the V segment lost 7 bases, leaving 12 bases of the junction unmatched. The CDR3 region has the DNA TGTGCCAGCAAAGGATTTACAGGGGACGCCTATGGCTACACCTTC. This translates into CASKGFTGDAYGYTF.

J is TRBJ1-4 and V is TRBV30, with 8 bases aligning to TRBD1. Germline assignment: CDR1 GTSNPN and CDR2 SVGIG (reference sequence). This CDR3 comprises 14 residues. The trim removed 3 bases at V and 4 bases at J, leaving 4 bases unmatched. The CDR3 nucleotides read TGTGCCTGGAGCAGGGGGCAGGGTAATGAAAAACTGTTTTTT. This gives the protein CAWSRGQGNEKLFF.

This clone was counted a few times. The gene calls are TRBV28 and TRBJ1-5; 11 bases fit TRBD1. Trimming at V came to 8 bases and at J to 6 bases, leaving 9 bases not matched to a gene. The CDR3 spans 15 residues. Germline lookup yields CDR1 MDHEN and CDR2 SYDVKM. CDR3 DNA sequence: TGTGCCAGCGGATTCCCAGGACAGGGGGCTCAGCCCCAGCATTTT. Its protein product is CASGFPGQGAQPQHF.

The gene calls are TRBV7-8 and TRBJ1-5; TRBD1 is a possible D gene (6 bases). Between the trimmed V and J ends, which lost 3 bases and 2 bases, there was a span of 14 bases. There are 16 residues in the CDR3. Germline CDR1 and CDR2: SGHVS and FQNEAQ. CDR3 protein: CASSLGTYRGNQPQHF. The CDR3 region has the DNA TGTGCCAGCAGCTTGGGGACCTACAGGGGCAATCAGCCCCAGCATTTT.

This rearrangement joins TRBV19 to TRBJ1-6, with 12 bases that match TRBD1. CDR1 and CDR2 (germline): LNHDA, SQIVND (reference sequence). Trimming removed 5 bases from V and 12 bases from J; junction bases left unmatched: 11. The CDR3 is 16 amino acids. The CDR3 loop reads CASSQPGTGGLIPLHF. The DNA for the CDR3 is TGTGCCAGTAGTCAACCCGGGACAGGGGGCTTGATACCCCTCCACTTT. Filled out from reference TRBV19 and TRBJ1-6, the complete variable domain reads DGGITQSPKYLFRKEGQNVTLSCEQNLNHDAMYWYRQDPGQGLRLIYYSQIVNDFQKGDIAEGYSVSREKKESFPLTVTSAQKNPTAFYLCASSQPGTGGLIPLHFGNGTRLTVT.

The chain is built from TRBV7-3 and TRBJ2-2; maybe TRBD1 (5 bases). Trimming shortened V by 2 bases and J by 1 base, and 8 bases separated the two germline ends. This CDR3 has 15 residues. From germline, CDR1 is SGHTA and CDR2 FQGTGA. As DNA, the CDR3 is TGTGCCAGCAGCTTAGGCAGGGTGAACACCGGGGAGCTGTTTTTT. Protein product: CASSLGRVNTGELFF. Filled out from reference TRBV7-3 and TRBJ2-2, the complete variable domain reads GAGVSQTPSNKVTEKGKYVELRCDPISGHTALYWYRQSLGQGPEFLIYFQGTGAADDSGLPNDRFFAVRPEGSVSTLKIQRTERGDSAVYLCASSLGRVNTGELFFGEGSRLTVL.

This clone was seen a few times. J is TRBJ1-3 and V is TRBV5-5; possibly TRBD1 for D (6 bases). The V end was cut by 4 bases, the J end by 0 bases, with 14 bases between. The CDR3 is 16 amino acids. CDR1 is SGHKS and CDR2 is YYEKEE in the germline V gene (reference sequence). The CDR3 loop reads CASSRGGPRSGNTIYF. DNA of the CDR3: TGTGCCAGCAGCCGGGGGGGGCCCCGCTCTGGAAACACCATATATTTT.

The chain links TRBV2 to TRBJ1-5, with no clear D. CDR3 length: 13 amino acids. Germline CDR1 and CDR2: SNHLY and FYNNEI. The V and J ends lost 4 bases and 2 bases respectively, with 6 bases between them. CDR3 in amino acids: CASSGEGNQPQHF. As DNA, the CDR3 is TGTGCCAGCAGTGGGGAGGGCAATCAGCCCCAGCATTTT.

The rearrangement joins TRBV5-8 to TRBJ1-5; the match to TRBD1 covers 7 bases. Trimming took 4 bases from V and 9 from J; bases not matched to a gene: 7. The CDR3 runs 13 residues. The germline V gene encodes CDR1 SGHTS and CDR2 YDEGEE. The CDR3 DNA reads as TGTGCCAGCAGCAGCAGCAGGGGGTGGCCCCAGCATTTT. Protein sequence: CASSSSRGWPQHF.